The clone carrying this TCR beta chain was found many times. Its antigen is currently unknown. These data belong to a study of T cells in Graves' hyperthyroidism and ophthalmopathy. Study overall: Any treatment followed the collection of peripheral blood at initial diagnosis.

Study-wide results and limits: Among thyroid clonotypes expanded above 0.001, most also appeared in blood.

The source material, RNA transcripts, was used to amplify TCR beta CDR3 regions. Using the HTBI primer set, a first-round RT-PCR was run on the TCR CDR3. Using its own MiXCR run on the multiplex PCR reads, TCRdb lists one record per CDR3 protein. The sample carries 350,000 to 500,000 distinct CDR3 sequences, roughly 13% recorded once. This CDR3 has 15 amino acids. Trimming pared 0 bases from V and 6 bases from J, leaving 14 bases between. Germline V lookup: CDR1 SEHNR, CDR2 FQNEAQ (reference sequence). The PBMCs had their origin in around 9.1 ml of fresh peripheral blood. The source is a woman under 30 with Graves' hyperthyroidism. This chain joins TRBV7-9 and TRBJ1-1; no firm D call. Sequenced sample: blood. In DNA form, the CDR3 reads TGTGCCAGCAGCTTAGCAGAGAAGGCACGTTCTGAAGCTTTCTTT. This gives the protein CASSLAEKARSEAFF.